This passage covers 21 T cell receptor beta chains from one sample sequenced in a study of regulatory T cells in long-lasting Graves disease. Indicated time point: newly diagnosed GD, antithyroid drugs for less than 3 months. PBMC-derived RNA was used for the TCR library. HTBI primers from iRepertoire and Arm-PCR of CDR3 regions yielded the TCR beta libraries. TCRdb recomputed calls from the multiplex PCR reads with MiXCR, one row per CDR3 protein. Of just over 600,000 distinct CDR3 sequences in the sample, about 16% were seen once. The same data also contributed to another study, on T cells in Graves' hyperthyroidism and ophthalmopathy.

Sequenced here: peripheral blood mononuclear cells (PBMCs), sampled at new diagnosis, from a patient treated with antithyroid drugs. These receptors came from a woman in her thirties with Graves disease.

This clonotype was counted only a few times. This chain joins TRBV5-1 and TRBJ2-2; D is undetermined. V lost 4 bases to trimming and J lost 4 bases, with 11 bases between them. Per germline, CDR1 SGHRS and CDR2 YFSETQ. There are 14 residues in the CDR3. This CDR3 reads CASSPYTSTGELFF. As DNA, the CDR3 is TGCGCCAGCAGCCCATATACTTCCACCGGGGAGCTGTTTTTT.

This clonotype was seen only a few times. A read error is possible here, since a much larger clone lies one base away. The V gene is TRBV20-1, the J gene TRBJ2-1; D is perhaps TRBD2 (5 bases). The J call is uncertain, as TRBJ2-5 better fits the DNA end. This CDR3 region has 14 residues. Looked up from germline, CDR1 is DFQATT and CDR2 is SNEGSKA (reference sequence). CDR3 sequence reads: CSARDRTGPETQYF. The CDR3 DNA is TGCAGTGCTAGAGATCGGACTGGCCCAGAGACCCAGTACTTC.

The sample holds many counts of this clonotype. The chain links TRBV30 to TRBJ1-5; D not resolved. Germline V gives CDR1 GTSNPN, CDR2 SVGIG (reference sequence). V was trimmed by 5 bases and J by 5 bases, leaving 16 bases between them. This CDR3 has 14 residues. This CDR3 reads CAWSPGASHQPQHF. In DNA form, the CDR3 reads TGTGCCTGGTCCCCGGGAGCATCCCATCAGCCCCAGCATTTT.

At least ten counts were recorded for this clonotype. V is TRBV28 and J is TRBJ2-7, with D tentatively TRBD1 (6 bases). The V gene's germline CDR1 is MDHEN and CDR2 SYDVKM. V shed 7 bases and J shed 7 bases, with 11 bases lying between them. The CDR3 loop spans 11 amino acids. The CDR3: CASTWGREQYF. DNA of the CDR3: TGTGCCAGCACCTGGGGGCGTGAGCAGTACTTC.

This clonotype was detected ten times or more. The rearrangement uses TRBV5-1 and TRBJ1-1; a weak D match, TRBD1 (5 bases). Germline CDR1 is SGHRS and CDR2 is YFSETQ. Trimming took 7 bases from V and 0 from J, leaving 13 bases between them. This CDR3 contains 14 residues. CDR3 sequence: CASQGVGMNTEAFF. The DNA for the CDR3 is TGCGCCAGCCAAGGGGTCGGTATGAACACTGAAGCTTTCTTT.

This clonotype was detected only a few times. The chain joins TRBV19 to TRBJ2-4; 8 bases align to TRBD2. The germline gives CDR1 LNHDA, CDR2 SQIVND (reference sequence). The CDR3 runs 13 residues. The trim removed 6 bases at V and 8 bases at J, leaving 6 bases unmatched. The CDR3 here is CASRPLGGDIQYF. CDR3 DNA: TGTGCCAGTAGGCCGCTCGGGGGGGACATTCAGTACTTC. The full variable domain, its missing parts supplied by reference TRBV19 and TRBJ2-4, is DGGITQSPKYLFRKEGQNVTLSCEQNLNHDAMYWYRQDPGQGLRLIYYSQIVNDFQKGDIAEGYSVSREKKESFPLTVTSAQKNPTAFYLCASRPLGGDIQYFGAGTRLSVL.

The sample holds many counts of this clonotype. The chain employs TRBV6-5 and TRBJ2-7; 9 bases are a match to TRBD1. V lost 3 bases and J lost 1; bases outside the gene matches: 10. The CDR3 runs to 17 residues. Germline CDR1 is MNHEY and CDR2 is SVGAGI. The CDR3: CASSYYRTGGQSYEQYF. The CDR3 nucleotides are TGTGCCAGCAGTTATTACCGTACAGGGGGCCAATCCTACGAGCAGTACTTC.

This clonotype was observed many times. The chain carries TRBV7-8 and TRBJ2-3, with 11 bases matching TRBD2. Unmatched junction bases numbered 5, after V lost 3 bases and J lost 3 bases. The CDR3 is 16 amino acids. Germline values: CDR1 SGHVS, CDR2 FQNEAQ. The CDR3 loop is CASSLVAGGWTDTQYF. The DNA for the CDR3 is TGTGCCAGCAGCTTGGTAGCGGGAGGGTGGACAGATACGCAGTATTTT.

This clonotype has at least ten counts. The CDR3 region has the DNA TGCAGTGCTAGAGGACACGAGAGTTCACCCCTCCACTTT. Translation: CSARGHESSPLHF. The chain is built from TRBV20-1 and TRBJ1-6, with D uncertain. V dropped 1 base and J dropped 9 bases, with 10 bases sitting between them. The length of the CDR3 is 13 residues. Germline values: CDR1 DFQATT, CDR2 SNEGSKA (reference sequence).

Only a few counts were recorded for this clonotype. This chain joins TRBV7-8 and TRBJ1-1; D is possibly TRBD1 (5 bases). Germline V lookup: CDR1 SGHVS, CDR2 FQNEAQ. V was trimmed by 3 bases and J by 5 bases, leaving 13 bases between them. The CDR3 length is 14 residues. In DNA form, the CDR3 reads TGTGCCAGCAGCTTCAGGGATGTGGGAACTGAAGCTTTCTTT. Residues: CASSFRDVGTEAFF.

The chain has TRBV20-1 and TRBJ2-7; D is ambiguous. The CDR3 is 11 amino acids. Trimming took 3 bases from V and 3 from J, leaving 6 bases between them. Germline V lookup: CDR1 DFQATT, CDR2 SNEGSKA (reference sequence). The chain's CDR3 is CSARNRYEQYF. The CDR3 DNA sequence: TGCAGTGCTAGGAACCGCTACGAGCAGTACTTC.

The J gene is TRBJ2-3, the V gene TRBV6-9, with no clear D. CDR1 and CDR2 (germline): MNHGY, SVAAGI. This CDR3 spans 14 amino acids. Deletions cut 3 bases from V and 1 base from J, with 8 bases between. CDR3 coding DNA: TGTGCCAGCAGTTACTGGCAGGGCACAGATACGCAGTATTTT. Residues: CASSYWQGTDTQYF.

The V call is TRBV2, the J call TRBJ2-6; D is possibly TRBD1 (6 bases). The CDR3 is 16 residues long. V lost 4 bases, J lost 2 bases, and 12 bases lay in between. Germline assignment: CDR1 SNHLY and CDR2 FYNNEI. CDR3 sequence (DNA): TGTGCCAGCAGTGGTTCAAGGACAGCTGGGGCCAACGTCCTGACTTTC. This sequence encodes CASSGSRTAGANVLTF.

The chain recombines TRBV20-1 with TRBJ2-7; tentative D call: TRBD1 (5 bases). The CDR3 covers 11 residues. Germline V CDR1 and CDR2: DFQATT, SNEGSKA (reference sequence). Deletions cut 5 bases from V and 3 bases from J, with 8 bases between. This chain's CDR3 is CSARQSYEQYF. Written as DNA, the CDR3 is TGCAGTGCTCGACAGAGCTACGAGCAGTACTTC.

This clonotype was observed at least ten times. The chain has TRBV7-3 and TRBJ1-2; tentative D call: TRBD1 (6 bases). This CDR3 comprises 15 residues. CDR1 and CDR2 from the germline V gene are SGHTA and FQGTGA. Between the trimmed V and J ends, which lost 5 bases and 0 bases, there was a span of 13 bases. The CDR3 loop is CASSRVPGANYGYTF. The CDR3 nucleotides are TGTGCCAGCAGCCGCGTCCCAGGGGCTAACTATGGCTACACCTTC.

Written as DNA, the CDR3 is TGTGCCTGGAGTGTACCGGGGGCGTCTGGAAACACCATATATTTT. Translated: CAWSVPGASGNTIYF. This chain uses TRBV30 with TRBJ1-3; possibly TRBD1 for D (6 bases). Trimming left V 0 bases short and J 1 base short, with 10 bases between. This CDR3 has 15 amino acids. Per the germline V gene, CDR1 is GTSNPN and CDR2 is SVGIG (reference sequence).

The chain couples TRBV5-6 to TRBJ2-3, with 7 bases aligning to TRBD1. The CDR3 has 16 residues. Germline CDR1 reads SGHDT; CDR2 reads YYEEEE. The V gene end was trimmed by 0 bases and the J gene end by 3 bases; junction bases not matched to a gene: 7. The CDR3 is CASSLATGQKTDTQYF. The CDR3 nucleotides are TGTGCCAGCAGCTTGGCGACGGGACAGAAGACAGATACGCAGTATTTT.

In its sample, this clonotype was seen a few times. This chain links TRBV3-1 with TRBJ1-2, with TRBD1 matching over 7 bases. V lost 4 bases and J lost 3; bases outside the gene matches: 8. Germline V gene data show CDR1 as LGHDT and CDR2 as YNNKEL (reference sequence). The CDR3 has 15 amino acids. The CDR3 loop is CASSPQDRRDYGYTF. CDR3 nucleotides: TGTGCCAGCAGCCCTCAGGACAGGAGGGACTATGGCTACACCTTC.

CDR3 sequence (DNA): TGTGCCAGCAGCTTAGCCCCGACAGGGAGCGCTGAAGCTTTCTTT. This encodes CASSLAPTGSAEAFF. V is TRBV11-2 and J is TRBJ1-1; TRBD1 matches 7 bases. V shed 1 base and J 6 bases; nucleotides not matched to a gene: 8. Germline CDR1 is SGHAT and CDR2 is FQNNGV. This CDR3 spans 15 amino acids.

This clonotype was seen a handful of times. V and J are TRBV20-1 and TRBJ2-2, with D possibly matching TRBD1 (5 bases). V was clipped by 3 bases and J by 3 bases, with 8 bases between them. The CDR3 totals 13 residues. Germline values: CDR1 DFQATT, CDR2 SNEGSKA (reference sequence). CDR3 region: CSASRQYTGELFF. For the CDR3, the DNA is TGCAGTGCTAGCAGACAGTACACCGGGGAGCTGTTTTTT.

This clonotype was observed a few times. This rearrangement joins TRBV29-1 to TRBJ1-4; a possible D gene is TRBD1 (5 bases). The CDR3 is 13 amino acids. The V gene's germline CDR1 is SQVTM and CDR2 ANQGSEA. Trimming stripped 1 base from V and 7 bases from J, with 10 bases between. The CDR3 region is CSVEGRVGEKLFF. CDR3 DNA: TGCAGCGTTGAAGGCAGGGTGGGTGAAAAACTGTTTTTT.